Described below is a single TCR beta chain sequence and its context. The antigen is unknown. Sequenced by immunoSEQ multiplex PCR; TCRdb stores in-frame clones only, minus some. Here the sample spans roughly 75,000 clones, roughly 90% being singletons. This CDR3 contains 13 residues. The germline CDR1 and CDR2 sequences are LNHDA and SQIVND (reference sequence). V lost 7 bases to trimming and J lost 8 bases; unmatched junction nucleotides: 9. This specimen comes from a study of OX40 agonist ivuxolimab in advanced cancers. Looking at the study overall: Two cutaneous melanoma patients and one hepatocellular carcinoma patient, three in all, had partial responses.

The study, taken as a whole, reports: The study found among the lowest clonal expansion in partial responders at 0.1-3.0 mg/kg.

Researchers took blood at baseline, on cycle 4 day 1, and on cycle 7 day 1. This sequence was found in an adult with an advanced solid tumor such as melanoma, head and neck, liver or kidney cancer. The sample was CD4+ or CD8+ T cells sorted from blood, taken in a trial of the OX40 agonist ivuxolimab. This sequence joins TRBV19 and TRBJ1-2; 8 nucleotides line up with TRBD1. CDR3 coding DNA: TGTGCCAGTACCAGGGGGCAAGCTGGGGGCTACACCTTC. As protein: CASTRGQAGGYTF.